This T cell receptor (beta chain) was recovered during a study of metastatic and nonmetastatic thyroid tumors (dated by TCRdb to about 2020). In the study overall: For patients with malignant and with benign thyroid disease, the researchers compared repertoires between peripheral blood samples and tumor or nodule tissue samples.

The CDR3 numbers 14 residues from cysteine through phenylalanine. Just CDR3 DNA is preserved here, 42 bases in frame from base 1. CDR1 is given as ENHRY and CDR2 as SYGVKD, both from the germline V gene. The library was produced with PCR. TCRdb names Illumina HiSeq 4000 as the instrument used. High-throughput sequencing was used to profile the TCR beta-chain CDR3 region of each patient. The paper's data handling went like this. Drawing on CDR3 differences between clinicopathological groups, the researchers built a classifier meant to tell apart patients with distant-metastatic papillary thyroid cancer. To measure repertoire diversity the researchers used the Shannon index, while the Morisita-Horn index served to gauge how similar the tumor and blood repertoires were. TCRdb applied fastp at Q25 and MiXCR to the public reads, then kept only in-frame beta chains. TCRdb, not the original authors, processed these V and J calls. The sample contains roughly 8,700 clones, 25% to 30% of them found a single time. The ten largest clonotypes hold over 20% of the sample.

This clone came up a few times. It has no known antigen specificity. One junction end does not reproduce the germline sequence, and a read error may be involved. No patient had received any treatment before thyroid surgery. Using T-cell receptor beta sequencing, the study looked back at clinical samples from patients collected from the early 2010s to the late 2010s. The study at large found these results: TCR beta diversity was reported as significantly higher in malignant tumors than in benign nodules, in both blood and tumor samples.

Sequenced: tumor tissue. This sequence uses TRBV10-3 and TRBJ1-2; perhaps TRBD1 is the D gene, with 5 bases matching. This sequence was found in a female donor with papillary thyroid cancer or a benign thyroid nodule (not recorded which). Some clones in this sample may be carry-over from other donors' samples. Read as DNA, the sequence is TGTGCCATCAGTGAGGACCCAGGGACCTATTGCTACACCTTC. Its protein reads: CAISEDPGTYCYTF.